Listed below are T cell receptor beta chains from one sample, sequenced in a study of T cell changes during pregnancy in multiple sclerosis. This table comes from immunoSEQ multiplex PCR, and its TCRdb copy is limited to in-frame clones, with some not included. This table has roughly 100,000 clones, approximately 90% appearing once. The sample here was peripheral blood, taken after pregnancy. The origin of the receptors is a female donor with multiple sclerosis, enrolled in a pregnancy study. CDR3s include the opening cysteine and the closing phenylalanine or tryptophan. A D gene is named only where the DNA matches it firmly. Expanded clones are given a class, and other clones once, few, many or no size at all.

.,TRBJ2-7,TRBD1,TRBV14,CASSLWTGAYEQYF,TGTGCCAGCAGCCTCTGGACAGGCGCCTACGAGCAGTACTTC
.,TRBJ2-5,.,TRBV29-1,CSVGGETQYF,TGCAGCGTTGGAGGCGAGACCCAGTACTTC
.,TRBJ2-1,TRBD2,TRBV7-2,CASSPPGLAGREQFF,TGTGCCAGCAGCCCCCCGGGACTAGCGGGAAGGGAGCAGTTCTTC
.,TRBJ1-1,.,TRBV18,CASSRTRGTEAFF,TGTGCCAGCTCACGCACCAGGGGAACTGAAGCTTTCTTT
.,TRBJ2-3,.,TRBV4-1,CASSQVSFADTQYF,TGCGCCAGCAGCCAAGTTAGTTTTGCAGATACGCAGTATTTT
.,TRBJ2-7,TRBD2,TRBV5-8,CASSLREGLEEQYF,TGTGCCAGCAGCTTACGGGAGGGCCTCGAAGAGCAGTACTTC
.,TRBJ2-3,TRBD2,TRBV6-1,CASGPTSGGADTQYF,TGTGCCAGCGGCCCTACTAGCGGGGGGGCAGATACGCAGTATTTT
.,TRBJ2-1,TRBD2,TRBV5-1,CASSLTSGTSDEQFF,TGCGCCAGCAGCTTAACTAGCGGGACCTCCGATGAGCAGTTCTTC
.,TRBJ2-1,.,TRBV11-2,CASSLDTGRNEQFF,TGTGCCAGCAGCTTAGATACAGGTCGGAATGAGCAGTTCTTC
.,TRBJ1-2,.,TRBV11-2,CASSPLAQHTFYGYTF,TGTGCCAGCAGCCCCCTGGCACAACACACCTTCTATGGCTACACCTTC
.,TRBJ1-5,TRBD1,TRBV7-9,CASSQGDQPQHF,TGTGCCAGCAGCCAGGGGGATCAGCCCCAGCATTTT
.,TRBJ2-7,.,TRBV27,CASSLYGPYEQYF,TGTGCCAGCAGTTTATATGGGCCTTACGAGCAGTACTTC
.,TRBJ2-7,TRBD1,TRBV29-1,CSVDRGTGRYEQYF,TGCAGCGTTGACCGAGGGACAGGGAGGTACGAGCAGTACTTC
.,TRBJ2-1,.,TRBV11-3,CASSSGHSYSYNEQFF,TGTGCCAGCAGCTCAGGACACAGCTACTCCTACAATGAGCAGTTCTTC
.,TRBJ1-2,.,TRBV7-2,CASSSPPLTAGYTF,TGTGCCAGCAGCTCCCCGCCATTGACAGCTGGCTACACCTTC
.,TRBJ2-7,TRBD2,TRBV9,CASSVAPGGLYEQYF,TGTGCCAGCAGCGTAGCTCCGGGGGGGCTTTACGAGCAGTACTTC
once,TRBJ2-3,.,TRBV2,CASTDVGLGDTDTQYF,TGTGCCAGCACGGATGTGGGACTCGGGGACACAGATACGCAGTATTTT
.,TRBJ1-5,.,TRBV19,CASSIGTPSNQPQHF,TGTGCCAGTAGTATAGGGACACCCAGCAATCAGCCCCAGCATTTT
.,TRBJ2-5,TRBD1,TRBV5-5,CASSFYQTGDRETQYF,TGTGCCAGCAGCTTTTACCAAACAGGGGATCGAGAGACCCAGTACTTC
.,TRBJ2-1,TRBD1,TRBV27,CASSLARGPNEQFF,TGTGCCAGCAGTTTGGCCAGGGGGCCCAATGAGCAGTTCTTC
.,TRBJ2-3,TRBD2,TRBV15,CATSSATMGRGRADTQYF,TGTGCCACCAGCAGCGCCACCATGGGGCGGGGGAGGGCAGATACGCAGTATTTT
.,TRBJ2-7,.,TRBV11-1,CASSLGSSVYEQYF,TGTGCCAGCAGCTTGGGTTCTAGCGTCTACGAGCAGTACTTC
.,TRBJ1-2,.,TRBV19,CASSIPGHLSF,TGTGCCAGTAGTATCCCGGGACACCTTTCCTTC
.,TRBJ2-5,.,TRBV11-3,CASSPNNQETQYF,TGTGCCAGCAGCCCAAACAATCAAGAGACCCAGTACTTC
.,TRBJ2-5,TRBD1,TRBV7-2,CASSLTGGWETQYF,TGTGCCAGCAGCTTGACAGGGGGCTGGGAGACCCAATACTTC
.,TRBJ2-1,.,TRBV27,CASSAGMSEQFF,TGTGCCAGCAGTGCGGGAATGAGTGAGCAGTTCTTC
.,TRBJ1-5,.,TRBV27,CASSSRRGGQPQHF,TGTGCCAGCAGCTCACGTAGGGGGGGTCAGCCCCAGCATTTT
.,TRBJ1-6,.,TRBV4-3,CASSPGENYNSPLHF,TGCGCCAGCAGCCCGGGAGAGAACTATAATTCACCCCTCCACTTT
.,TRBJ1-6,TRBD1,TRBV19,CASRGPGQNSPLHF,TGTGCCAGTAGGGGCCCGGGACAGAATTCACCCCTCCACTTT
.,TRBJ1-3,.,TRBV2,CASSEGTKGNTIYF,TGTGCCAGCAGTGAGGGGACAAAAGGAAACACCATATATTTT
.,TRBJ2-5,.,TRBV15,CATSRGRRQETQYF,TGTGCCACCAGCAGAGGTAGGAGACAAGAGACCCAGTACTTC
.,TRBJ2-3,.,TRBV10-3,CAISESRDTDTQYF,TGTGCCATCAGTGAGTCTCGGGACACAGATACGCAGTATTTT
few,TRBJ1-5,.,TRBV7-2,CASGGRQRYQPQHF,TGTGCCAGCGGCGGGAGACAGCGGTATCAGCCCCAGCATTTT
.,TRBJ1-5,.,TRBV20-1,CSAGGGQPQHF,TGCAGTGCTGGCGGGGGGCAGCCCCAGCATTTT
.,TRBJ2-7,TRBD1,TRBV5-1,CASSYRDRGTYEQYF,TGCGCCAGCAGCTACCGGGACAGGGGTACCTACGAGCAGTACTTC
.,TRBJ2-7,TRBD1,TRBV7-2,CASSMTGTGGYEQYF,TGTGCCAGCAGCATGACCGGGACAGGGGGCTACGAGCAGTACTTC
.,TRBJ2-3,.,TRBV11-1,CASSQNQDTQYF,TGTGCCAGCAGCCAGAACCAGGATACGCAGTATTTT
.,TRBJ1-4,.,TRBV4-1,CASTHTGTREKLFF,TGCGCCAGCACCCACACCGGGACACGTGAAAAACTGTTTTTT
.,TRBJ2-1,TRBD2,TRBV2,CASTMTSGLYNEQFF,TGTGCCAGCACCATGACTAGCGGGCTCTACAATGAGCAGTTCTTC
.,TRBJ1-2,.,TRBV7-2,CASSFPPSGFYGYTF,TGTGCCAGCAGCTTCCCCCCCTCTGGCTTCTATGGCTACACCTTC
.,TRBJ2-7,.,TRBV27,CASRRLGGGNEQYF,TGTGCCAGCAGAAGATTGGGGGGGGGCAACGAGCAGTACTTC
.,TRBJ1-2,TRBD1,TRBV6-1,CASSVRGRYGYTF,TGTGCCAGCAGTGTTAGGGGGCGGTATGGCTACACCTTC
.,TRBJ2-1,.,TRBV4-3,CASSHSRVSHTGSSYNEQFF,TGCGCCAGCAGCCACTCGCGCGTTTCTCATACAGGGAGCTCCTACAATGAGCAGTTCTTC
.,TRBJ2-1,.,TRBV20-1,CSARVEYEQFF,TGCAGTGCTAGAGTCGAGTATGAGCAGTTCTTC
.,TRBJ2-1,TRBD1,TRBV18,CASSPGTGVSYNEQFF,TGTGCCAGCTCACCAGGGACAGGGGTAAGCTACAATGAGCAGTTCTTC
.,TRBJ2-3,.,TRBV6-1,CASRRVITDTQYF,TGTGCCAGCAGGAGGGTGATCACAGATACGCAGTATTTT
.,TRBJ2-7,TRBD1,TRBV19,CASSISRQGPYEQYF,TGTGCCAGTAGTATCTCAAGACAGGGGCCCTACGAGCAGTACTTC
.,TRBJ2-1,TRBD2,TRBV7-7,CASSQLAGGLNEQFF,TGTGCCAGCAGCCAACTAGCGGGGGGTCTCAATGAGCAGTTCTTC
.,TRBJ1-6,.,TRBV4-1,CASSQDQGQGVTPLHF,TGCGCCAGCAGCCAAGATCAGGGGCAGGGAGTGACACCCCTCCACTTT
.,TRBJ2-7,TRBD1,TRBV7-6,CASSLSRGAWTGVHEQYF,TGTGCCAGCAGCTTATCTCGCGGGGCCTGGACAGGGGTACACGAGCAGTACTTC
few,TRBJ1-1,.,TRBV11-2,CASSIQGMNTEAFF,TGTGCCAGCAGCATACAGGGCATGAACACTGAAGCTTTCTTT
.,TRBJ1-3,.,TRBV7-2,CASSFLRGGNTIYF,TGTGCCAGCAGCTTTCTCCGGGGAGGAAACACCATATATTTT
.,TRBJ1-5,TRBD1,TRBV30,CAWSTQGAGQPQHF,TGTGCCTGGAGTACACAGGGGGCAGGTCAGCCCCAGCATTTT
.,TRBJ2-1,.,TRBV6-1,CASRTDLSSYNEQFF,TGTGCCAGCAGGACAGACCTGAGCTCCTACAATGAGCAGTTCTTC
.,TRBJ1-1,.,TRBV6-1,CASSVRDTGRTTEAFF,TGTGCCAGCAGTGTCCGGGACACGGGAAGAACAACTGAAGCTTTCTTT
.,TRBJ2-7,TRBD2,TRBV27,CASSLSGSWGGYEQYF,TGTGCCAGCAGTTTGAGCGGGAGTTGGGGTGGCTACGAGCAGTACTTC
.,TRBJ1-1,TRBD1,TRBV18,CASSPRDRMNTEAFF,TGTGCCAGCTCCCCGCGGGACAGGATGAACACTGAAGCTTTCTTT
.,TRBJ2-1,TRBD2,TRBV9,CASSAQSGSSSNEQFF,TGTGCCAGCAGCGCTCAAAGCGGGAGTTCATCCAATGAGCAGTTCTTC
.,TRBJ2-7,TRBD2,TRBV29-1,CSVVPSGGSYEQYF,TGCAGCGTTGTGCCTAGCGGGGGGTCCTACGAGCAGTACTTC